These 10 T cell receptor beta chains share one sample of origin, sequenced in a study of identical twins. In TCRdb, the 5' RACE reads were re-called with MiXCR into one record per CDR3 protein. The sample records about 660,000 distinct CDR3 sequences, 8.5% to 9.5% being singletons. These data were also reused for a study on yellow fever vaccine responses in identical twins.

What was sequenced was PBMCs. These receptors were collected from a woman between 18 and 29 years old in good health.

A few counts support this clonotype. This sequence joins TRBV5-6 and TRBJ2-7, with D possibly TRBD2 on 5 matching bases. The CDR3 sequence is 14 residues long. V was clipped by 0 bases and J by 3 bases, with 10 bases between them. Germline V gene lookup returns CDR1 SGHDT and CDR2 YYEEEE. The CDR3 loop reads CASSLDEGDYEQYF. The CDR3 coding sequence is TGTGCCAGCAGCTTGGATGAGGGAGACTACGAGCAGTACTTC.

The genes are TRBV7-9 and TRBJ2-1; TRBD2 matches 7 bases. Losses at the gene ends were 5 bases for V and 3 bases for J; bases not matched to a gene: 10. Per the germline V gene, CDR1 is SEHNR and CDR2 is FQNEAQ (reference sequence). The CDR3 runs to 16 residues. The CDR3 is CASSPRGTNVYNEQFF. CDR3 nucleotide sequence: TGTGCCAGCAGCCCGAGAGGGACTAACGTCTACAATGAGCAGTTCTTC. Variable domain in full (rest from reference TRBV7-9 and TRBJ2-1): DTGVSQNPRHKITKRGQNVTFRCDPISEHNRLYWYRQTLGQGPEFLTYFQNEAQLEKSRLLSDRFSAERPKGSFSTLEIQRTEQGDSAMYLCASSPRGTNVYNEQFFGPGTRLTVL.

The chain links TRBV30 to TRBJ2-1; 7 nucleotides align to TRBD2. The V segment lost 7 bases and the J segment 4 bases; nucleotides outside the gene matches: 7. Germline V gives CDR1 GTSNPN, CDR2 SVGIG (reference sequence). The CDR3 is 13 residues long. The CDR3 reads CASASGDYNEQFF. DNA of the CDR3: TGTGCCTCCGCTAGCGGAGATTACAATGAGCAGTTCTTC.

This clonotype was recorded a few times. This chain uses TRBV3-1 with TRBJ2-5, with D perhaps matching TRBD1 (5 bases). Germline lookup yields CDR1 LGHDT and CDR2 YNNKEL (reference sequence). The CDR3 is 16 amino acids. Trimming pared 0 bases from V and 4 bases from J, leaving 15 bases between. The CDR3 reads CASSQDRRAFGETQYF. CDR3 DNA sequence: TGTGCCAGCAGCCAAGATCGCAGGGCATTTGGAGAGACCCAGTACTTC.

This clonotype has only a few counts. The CDR3 here is CASSLTRQGAGYGYTF. DNA of the CDR3: TGTGCCAGCAGTTTAACTCGACAGGGGGCGGGCTATGGCTACACCTTC. The chain couples TRBV28 to TRBJ1-2, with 10 bases identical to TRBD1. Looked up from germline, CDR1 is MDHEN and CDR2 is SYDVKM. J was trimmed by 4 bases and V by 2 bases; bases with no gene match: 7. The CDR3 is made up of 16 amino acids.

This clonotype came up a few times. The chain joins TRBV12-3 or TRBV12-4 to TRBJ2-7; 12 bases are a match to TRBD2. Trimming cost V 5 bases and J 6 bases; bases outside gene matches: 8. This CDR3 contains 15 residues. The CDR3 sequence is CASSPLAGGPAEQYF. CDR3 coding DNA: TGTGCCAGCAGTCCCCTAGCGGGAGGGCCCGCCGAGCAGTACTTC.

The gene calls are TRBV10-3 and TRBJ2-7, with TRBD1 matching 7 bases. CDR1 is ENHRY and CDR2 is SYGVKD in the germline V gene. The CDR3 spans 13 residues. With 3 bases clipped from V and 2 bases from J, the junction kept 1 base outside the gene matches. The CDR3 bases are TGTGCCATCAGTGACGGGACAGCCTACGAGCAGTACTTC. Protein sequence: CAISDGTAYEQYF.

The CDR3 DNA reads as TGCGCCAGCGGCCAGGAGTTCAGACCGGATGGCTACACCTTC. Its protein is CASGQEFRPDGYTF. The J gene is TRBJ1-2, the V gene TRBV5-1; D gene ambiguous. The CDR3 length is 14 residues. With 7 bases removed from V and 6 bases from J, the gap between germline ends came to 19 bases. Germline V gives CDR1 SGHRS, CDR2 YFSETQ.

The V call is TRBV6-2 or TRBV6-3, the J call TRBJ2-1; no clear D gene. This CDR3 contains 15 residues. Trimming pared 7 bases from V and 5 bases from J, leaving 18 bases between. Germline V gives CDR1 MNHEY, CDR2 SVGEGT. CDR3 coding DNA: TGTGCCAGCAACGACGACGACTTTTTCGACAATGAGCAGTTCTTC. It translates to CASNDDDFFDNEQFF.

The CDR3 DNA reads TGTGCCACCCCCCAGGGCGCTCGGGGGGATACAAAATTGGGGAGTCCTTCTTACAATGAGCAGTTCTTC. This translates into CATPQGARGDTKLGSPSYNEQFF. The rearrangement uses TRBV7-2 and TRBJ2-1; 7 bases align to TRBD2. The ends lost 10 bases at V and 4 bases at J; junction bases unmatched: 37. The CDR3 consists of 23 residues. Per the germline V gene, CDR1 is SGHTA and CDR2 is FQGNSA.